What follows are 23 T cell receptor beta chains derived from one specimen sequenced in a study of T cells in Graves' hyperthyroidism and ophthalmopathy. Template material for amplifying TCR beta CDR3 regions consisted of RNA transcripts. When the TCR CDR3 underwent first-round RT-PCR, the HTBI primer set was used. One entry per CDR3 protein, called by TCRdb with MiXCR from the multiplex PCR reads. The repertoire holds approximately 600,000 distinct CDR3 sequences, with approximately 13% as singletons. Sequencing used blood. These receptors were taken from a woman aged 25 to 39 with Graves' hyperthyroidism that later progressed to Graves' ophthalmopathy.

This clonotype showed up just a few times. This chain links TRBV24-1 with TRBJ2-7, with 8 bases matching TRBD1. This CDR3 is built from 15 residues. Germline CDR1 reads KGHDR; CDR2 reads SFDVKD. With 4 bases clipped from V and 5 bases from J, the junction kept 9 bases outside the gene matches. CDR3 bases: TGTGCCACCAGTGACCCCGGACAGGGTATGAACGAGCAGTACTTC. Translated: CATSDPGQGMNEQYF.

This clonotype has ten or more counts. The gene calls are TRBV11-2 and TRBJ1-3; D is ambiguous. CDR3 length: 17 residues. Germline V gives CDR1 SGHAT, CDR2 FQNNGV. Trimming shortened V by 0 bases and J by 2 bases, and 14 bases separated the two germline ends. The CDR3 reads CASSLDRGLSTGNTIYF. The CDR3 nucleotides are TGTGCCAGCAGCTTAGATAGAGGCCTTAGCACTGGAAACACCATATATTTT.

This clonotype was found many times. The CDR3 DNA reads TGTGCCAGCAGTGCAGTGTTCTACGAGCAGTACTTC. This sequence encodes CASSAVFYEQYF. The chain carries TRBV2 and TRBJ2-7; D gene ambiguous. V lost 4 bases and J 3 bases, leaving 7 bases between the germline ends. Germline V gene lookup returns CDR1 SNHLY and CDR2 FYNNEI. The CDR3 totals 12 residues.

The rearrangement uses TRBV3-1 and TRBJ1-1; a possible D gene is TRBD1 (5 bases). V shed 4 bases and J shed 3 bases, with 15 bases lying between them. This CDR3 spans 15 amino acids. CDR1 and CDR2 (germline): LGHDT, YNNKEL (reference sequence). DNA of the CDR3: TGTGCCAGCAGCCCACTAGGGGCGCTGGACACTGAAGCTTTCTTT. Residues: CASSPLGALDTEAFF.

This clonotype was picked up many times. V usage is TRBV12-3 or TRBV12-4 and J usage is TRBJ1-1; D is undetermined. The CDR3 has 14 amino acids. Deletions cut 3 bases from V and 4 bases from J, with 12 bases between. CDR3: CASSFVRSSTEAFF. CDR3 DNA: TGTGCCAGCAGTTTCGTGAGGTCCAGCACTGAAGCTTTCTTT.

V is TRBV28 and J is TRBJ2-3; D is undetermined. Trimming stripped 4 bases from V and 5 bases from J, with 13 bases between. The germline gives CDR1 MDHEN, CDR2 SYDVKM. The CDR3 length is 14 residues. CDR3 residues: CASSSPGGVDTQYF. DNA for the CDR3: TGTGCCAGCAGTTCCCCAGGTGGTGTAGATACGCAGTATTTT.

Ten or more counts support this clonotype. The CDR3 loop reads CASRKGPNNSPLHF. CDR3 nucleotides: TGTGCCAGCAGGAAGGGGCCTAATAATTCACCCCTCCACTTT. The J gene is TRBJ1-6, the V gene TRBV2, with a tentative D call TRBD1 (5 bases). CDR1 and CDR2 from the germline V gene are SNHLY and FYNNEI. Trimming cost V 6 bases and J 5 bases, with 11 bases left between them. The CDR3 spans 14 residues.

This clonotype appeared many times. This chain joins TRBV18 and TRBJ1-4; no clear D gene. The V gene's germline CDR1 is KGHSH and CDR2 LQKENI. Trimming stripped 3 bases from V and 8 bases from J, with 13 bases between. The CDR3 has 14 amino acids. As DNA, the CDR3 is TGTGCCAGCTCACCCAAAGCAAATGGGGAAAAACTGTTTTTT. Translated: CASSPKANGEKLFF.

This rearrangement joins TRBV28 to TRBJ1-2; D is undetermined. The CDR3 extends over 15 amino acids. The germline gives CDR1 MDHEN, CDR2 SYDVKM. V lost 1 base, J lost 4 bases, and 13 bases lay in between. Written as DNA, the CDR3 is TGTGCCAGCAGTTTATCAATTCGGGTGGGCTATGGCTACACCTTC. Encoded protein: CASSLSIRVGYGYTF.

This clonotype was counted at least ten times. The rearrangement joins TRBV7-9 to TRBJ1-1; TRBD1 aligns across 9 bases. V shed 3 bases and J 5 bases; nucleotides not matched to a gene: 4. The CDR3 consists of 14 residues. The germline CDR1 and CDR2 sequences are SEHNR and FQNEAQ (reference sequence). This chain's CDR3 is CASSFTGGWTEAFF. The CDR3 DNA follows: TGTGCCAGCAGCTTCACAGGGGGCTGGACTGAAGCTTTCTTT.

The V and J genes are TRBV5-6 and TRBJ1-5; 9 bases fit TRBD1. This CDR3 spans 15 amino acids. Germline-derived CDR1 and CDR2 are SGHDT and YYEEEE. Trimming removed 1 base from V and 6 bases from J; junction bases left unmatched: 5. CDR3 residues: CASSLQTGGVQPQHF. CDR3 sequence (DNA): TGTGCCAGCAGCTTGCAAACAGGGGGCGTTCAGCCCCAGCATTTT.

The sample holds many counts of this clonotype. The rearrangement uses TRBV9 and TRBJ1-2; D is possibly TRBD1 (6 bases). The germline V gene has CDR1 SGDLS and CDR2 YYNGEE. CDR3 length: 15 amino acids. The V and J ends lost 3 bases and 5 bases respectively, with 17 bases between them. CDR3 loop: CASSAGRQEAYGYTF. DNA for the CDR3: TGTGCCAGCAGCGCGGGGCGACAGGAAGCTTATGGCTACACCTTC.

There are many counts of this clonotype. This chain joins TRBV28 and TRBJ1-2; 8 nucleotides match TRBD1. V was clipped by 2 bases and J by 7 bases; unmatched bases: 9. CDR3 length: 15 amino acids. Germline CDR1 and CDR2: MDHEN and SYDVKM. In DNA form, the CDR3 reads TGTGCCAGCAGTTTACGCTTGACAGGGGAGGGTGGCTACACCTTC. It translates to CASSLRLTGEGGYTF.

This clonotype was counted many times. The gene calls are TRBV12-3 or TRBV12-4 and TRBJ1-3, with 7 positions matching TRBD1. Unmatched junction bases numbered 8, after V lost 3 bases and J lost 0 bases. The CDR3 is made up of 17 amino acids. CDR3: CASSFGTATYSGNTIYF. In nucleotides, the CDR3 is TGTGCCAGCAGTTTCGGGACAGCGACTTACTCTGGAAACACCATATATTTT.

This clonotype has at least ten counts. This chain connects TRBV15 to TRBJ2-7, with D possibly TRBD1 on 5 matching bases. V was trimmed by 5 bases and J by 4 bases, leaving 9 bases between them. Germline values: CDR1 LNHNV, CDR2 YYDKDF (reference sequence). The length of the CDR3 is 12 residues. Here the CDR3 reads CATSPGAYEQYF. For the CDR3, the DNA is TGTGCCACCAGCCCTGGGGCATACGAGCAGTACTTC.

This clonotype was recorded many times. This chain connects TRBV3-1 to TRBJ2-5; D is possibly TRBD2 (6 bases). Germline lookup yields CDR1 LGHDT and CDR2 YNNKEL (reference sequence). This CDR3 region has 15 residues. Trimming cost V 4 bases and J 1 base, with 13 bases left between them. DNA of the CDR3: TGTGCCAGCAGCCCCTCAGCGGGCCCCCAAGAGACCCAGTACTTC. It encodes CASSPSAGPQETQYF.

This clonotype was detected only a few times. The chain has TRBV10-3 and TRBJ2-3; TRBD2 agrees at 9 bases. V gave up 8 bases and J gave up 5 bases; unmatched junction bases: 14. Germline values: CDR1 ENHRY, CDR2 SYGVKD. The length of the CDR3 is 16 residues. The CDR3 DNA sequence: TGTGCCATCCTAGGCCCCAGCGGGAGGACCGGAGATACGCAGTATTTT. Amino acids: CAILGPSGRTGDTQYF.

This clonotype occurred a few times. The junction differs from germline at one of its ends, possibly a read error. This chain connects TRBV20-1 to TRBJ2-5; possible D gene TRBD2, 6 bases. The germline CDR1 and CDR2 sequences are DFQATT and SNEGSKA (reference sequence). This CDR3 comprises 14 residues. The CDR3 DNA reads as TGCAGTGCTACCAAGAGCGGGTCCCAAGGGACCCAGTACTTC. Protein product: CSATKSGSQGTQYF.

This clonotype has ten or more counts. The rearrangement joins TRBV29-1 to TRBJ2-7; 10 nucleotides align to TRBD2. CDR1 is SQVTM, CDR2 ANQGSEA, per germline. The trim removed 7 bases at V and 0 bases at J, leaving 3 bases unmatched. The CDR3 runs to 13 residues. CDR3 sequence reads: CSALAGSSYEQYF. In DNA form, the CDR3 reads TGCAGCGCACTAGCGGGGAGCTCCTACGAGCAGTACTTC.

This clonotype has at least ten counts. This chain joins TRBV29-1 and TRBJ1-4; 7 bases are a match to TRBD1. V lost 7 bases, J lost 3 bases, and 8 bases stayed unmatched. The CDR3 has 14 residues. Germline loops: CDR1 SQVTM, CDR2 ANQGSEA. The CDR3 coding sequence is TGCAGCGCCTTCAGGGGGGGTTCTAATGAAAAACTGTTTTTT. It codes for CSAFRGGSNEKLFF.

Comments on this clonotype: This may arise from a read error, as a much more abundant clone is one base away. The chain combines TRBV4-1 with TRBJ2-5, with D perhaps assigned TRBD1 or TRBD2 (5 bases each). Trimming took 3 bases from V and 5 from J, leaving 22 bases between them. This CDR3 is 17 amino acids long. CDR1 and CDR2 (germline): MGHRA, YSYEKL. The CDR3: CASSHWETGPLGETQYF. The CDR3 DNA reads TGCGCCAGCAGCCATTGGGAAACGGGGCCTTTGGGGGAGACCCAGTACTTC.

The genes are TRBV5-5 and TRBJ1-1; 9 bases map to TRBD1. Germline trimming cut 3 bases from V and 4 bases from J; bases unmatched to any gene: 10. CDR1 and CDR2 from the germline V gene are SGHKS and YYEKEE (reference sequence). The CDR3 is 16 amino acids. The CDR3 DNA reads as TGTGCCAGCAGCTCCCGACAGGGGGTAGAGGTCACTGAAGCTTTCTTT. This codes for CASSSRQGVEVTEAFF.

The rearrangement links TRBV20-1 to TRBJ2-7; D is perhaps TRBD2 (5 bases). V was trimmed by 6 bases and J by 2 bases, leaving 8 bases between them. Germline V CDR1 and CDR2: DFQATT, SNEGSKA (reference sequence). This CDR3 contains 11 residues. The CDR3 DNA is TGCAGTGCCCTGGAGGCCTACGAGCAGTACTTC. Protein product: CSALEAYEQYF.